The subject of this entry is one T cell receptor (beta chain). The antigen is undetermined. These data belong to a study of naive and memory T cell subsets. Two oligonucleotides, mixed equimolar, formed the beta constant-region primer covering TRBC1 and TRBC2. A single record per CDR3 protein comes from TCRdb applying MiXCR to the UMI-ligation and nested PCR reads. This table has about 5,400 distinct CDR3 sequences, 6% to 8.5% appearing once. V lost 4 bases and J 2 bases, leaving 13 bases between the germline ends. Per germline, CDR1 SGHDT and CDR2 YYEEEE. The CDR3 runs to 14 residues. Overall study results and limits: In naive cells, over 85% of TCR sequences were seen only once.

The receptor was isolated from a human donor in good health. The chain couples TRBV5-6 to TRBJ2-7; the D is unclear. The sequenced sample consisted of effector memory CD8+ T cells from blood. Subset specified: effector memory, CD45RA- CD27-. This chain's CDR3 is CASSPGTTPYEQYF. CDR3 bases: TGTGCCAGCAGCCCAGGAACTACCCCCTACGAGCAGTACTTC. The variable domain in full, with the rest retrieved from reference TRBV5-6 and TRBJ2-7, is DAGVTQSPTHLIKTRGQQVTLRCSPKSGHDTVSWYQQALGQGPQFIFQYYEEEERQRGNFPDRFSGHQFPNYSSELNVNALLLGDSALYLCASSPGTTPYEQYFGPGTRLTVT.